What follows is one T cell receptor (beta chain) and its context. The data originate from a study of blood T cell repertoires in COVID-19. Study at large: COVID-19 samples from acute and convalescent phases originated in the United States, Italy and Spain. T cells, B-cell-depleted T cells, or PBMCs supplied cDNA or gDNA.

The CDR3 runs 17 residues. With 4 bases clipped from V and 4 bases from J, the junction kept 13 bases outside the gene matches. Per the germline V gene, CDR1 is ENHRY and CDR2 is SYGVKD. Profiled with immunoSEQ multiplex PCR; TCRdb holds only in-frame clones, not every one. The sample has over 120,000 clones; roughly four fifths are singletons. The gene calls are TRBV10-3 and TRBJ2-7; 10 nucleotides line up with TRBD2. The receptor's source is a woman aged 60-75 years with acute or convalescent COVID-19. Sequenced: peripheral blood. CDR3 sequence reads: CAISAVGSGRERYEQYF. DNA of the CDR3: TGTGCCATCAGTGCGGTCGGGAGCGGGAGGGAAAGATACGAGCAGTACTTC.